The T cell receptor beta chain under discussion was sequenced for a study of blood T cell repertoires in COVID-19. The wider study: Whether acute or convalescent, the COVID-19 samples came from the United States, Italy and Spain.

Original handling: Researchers report that nucleated cell counts were estimated from reference gene primer amplification. Assay: immunoSEQ multiplex PCR; the TCRdb copy retains only in-frame clones and omits some. Clonal size and the V and J genes are those of that table, whereas D and trimming came from the DNA. The sample has 250,000 to 350,000 clones, more than 80% seen once; the top ten hold 5.5% to 8%. Trimming took 7 bases from V and 3 from J, leaving 13 bases between them. Per germline, CDR1 GTSNPN and CDR2 SVGIG (reference sequence). CDR3 size: 12 residues. Seattle's enrolled individuals joined amid active infection and were then monitored longitudinally.

Sequencing input: peripheral blood. The rearrangement joins TRBV30 to TRBJ2-7, with D possibly being TRBD1 (5 bases). The TCR originated in a woman between 50 and 59 years old with COVID-19, enrolled during active disease. The CDR3 bases are TGTGCCTCTAACCCCCAGGGCTACGAGCAGTACTTC. It yields the protein CASNPQGYEQYF.